The 21 T cell receptor beta chains given below trace back to one sample, sequenced in a study of blood T cell repertoires in COVID-19. Profiled with immunoSEQ multiplex PCR; TCRdb holds only in-frame clones, not every one. The sample yields approximately 150,000 clones, more than 80% seen once. Input material: peripheral blood. These TCRs come from a woman aged 60-75 years with COVID-19, enrolled during active disease.

The DNA of the CDR3 is TGTGCCAGTAGACCCCTTAGCAGGGGGCGAACTGAAGCTTTCTTT. Residues: CASRPLSRGRTEAFF. J is TRBJ1-1 and V is TRBV19; TRBD1 matches 8 bases. CDR1 and CDR2 (germline): LNHDA, SQIVND (reference sequence). The J segment lost 5 bases and the V segment lost 6 bases, leaving 11 bases of the junction unmatched. The length of the CDR3 is 15 residues.

The chain is built from TRBV2 and TRBJ1-4; D is unresolved. Germline CDR1 is SNHLY and CDR2 is FYNNEI. V was cut by 5 bases and J by 8 bases, with 18 bases left in between. This CDR3 comprises 15 residues. CDR3 nucleotides: TGTGCCAGCAGTCCCAACAGCGGAATGGTCGAAAAACTGTTTTTT. This translates into CASSPNSGMVEKLFF. Full variable domain (outside the CDR3, taken from reference TRBV2 and TRBJ1-4): EPEVTQTPSHQVTQMGQEVILRCVPISNHLYFYWYRQILGQKVEFLVSFYNNEISEKSEIFDDQFSVERPDGSNFTLKIRSTKLEDSAMYFCASSPNSGMVEKLFFGSGTQLSVL.

The J gene is TRBJ2-7, the V gene TRBV7-9; a weak D match, TRBD2 (6 bases). This CDR3 comprises 13 residues. Germline CDR1 and CDR2: SEHNR and FQNEAQ (reference sequence). The V end lost 1 base, the J end lost 7 bases, and 11 bases lay between the germline ends. Here the CDR3 DNA reads TGTGCCAGCAGCTTAGAGGGAGGCTTGGAGCAGTACTTC. It encodes CASSLEGGLEQYF.

This clone was seen a single time. The V call is TRBV15, the J call TRBJ2-7, with D tentatively TRBD2 (6 bases). The CDR3 has 14 amino acids. The germline V and J ends were trimmed by 0 bases and 5 bases, with 11 bases remaining between them. Germline V gene sequence: CDR1 LNHNV, CDR2 YYDKDF (reference sequence). This CDR3 is CATSRDLASDEQYF. The CDR3 DNA follows: TGTGCCACCAGCAGAGATCTAGCGTCCGACGAGCAGTACTTC.

V usage is TRBV6-2 or TRBV6-3 and J usage is TRBJ2-3; 7 bases are shared with TRBD2. With 0 bases clipped from V and 0 bases from J, the junction kept 9 bases outside the gene matches. CDR1 is MNHEY, CDR2 SVGEGT, per germline. The CDR3 runs to 18 residues. The CDR3 protein is CASSYSGSSGLSTDTQYF. The DNA for the CDR3 is TGTGCCAGCAGTTACTCCGGCTCTAGCGGCCTAAGCACAGATACGCAGTATTTT.

This rearrangement joins TRBV29-1 to TRBJ1-2, with TRBD1 as a possible D gene (6 bases). Trimming cost V 3 bases and J 2 bases, with 16 bases left between them. Looked up from germline, CDR1 is SQVTM and CDR2 is ANQGSEA. The CDR3 has 15 amino acids. The CDR3: CSVESWGGENYGYTF. DNA of the CDR3: TGCAGCGTTGAGTCCTGGGGGGGCGAAAACTATGGCTACACCTTC.

This chain links TRBV5-4 with TRBJ1-6, with TRBD1 matching over 8 bases. From germline, CDR1 is SGHNT and CDR2 YYREEE (reference sequence). The CDR3 loop spans 16 amino acids. The J segment lost 7 bases and the V segment lost 4 bases, leaving 10 bases of the junction unmatched. CDR3 in DNA: TGTGCCAGCAGCAATCCTCGGACAGGGAGGAATTCACCCCTCCACTTT. Amino acid sequence: CASSNPRTGRNSPLHF.

The chain links TRBV29-1 to TRBJ1-2; D uncertain. Germline values: CDR1 SQVTM, CDR2 ANQGSEA. The CDR3 spans 11 residues. Trimming shortened V by 5 bases and J by 6 bases, and 10 bases separated the two germline ends. The CDR3 spells CSVSSGDGYTF. The CDR3 DNA reads as TGCAGCGTTAGCTCGGGTGATGGCTACACCTTC.

The chain joins TRBV9 to TRBJ1-1, with 7 nucleotides matching TRBD1. Germline-derived CDR1 and CDR2 are SGDLS and YYNGEE. The CDR3 is 16 residues long. V dropped 9 bases and J dropped 2; count of bases not matched to a gene: 16. CDR3 protein: CANPDRPFHFNTEAFF. CDR3 DNA: TGTGCCAACCCGGACAGGCCATTCCACTTTAACACTGAAGCTTTCTTT.

The chain couples TRBV6-2 or TRBV6-3 to TRBJ1-2; 11 bases align to TRBD1. The CDR3 spans 18 residues. The V and J ends lost 2 bases and 8 bases, in that order; junction bases with no gene match: 16. Looked up from germline, CDR1 is MNHEY and CDR2 is SVGEGT. The CDR3 coding sequence is TGTGCCAGCAGTTACGGCGGGGTTTCCGGGACAGGGGGTCGGGGCTACACCTTC. As protein: CASSYGGVSGTGGRGYTF.

The gene calls are TRBV3-1 (or the pseudogene TRBV3-2) and TRBJ2-5, with TRBD2 matching over 11 bases. Germline loops: CDR1 LGHDT, CDR2 YNNKEL (reference sequence). V lost 1 base and J lost 7; bases outside the gene matches: 8. The CDR3 totals 16 residues. The CDR3 DNA is TGTGCCAGCAGCCAAGGACTAGCGGGGACCGGGGGGACCCAGTACTTC. Amino acids: CASSQGLAGTGGTQYF.

The table lists this clone with a count of one. The rearrangement uses TRBV9 and TRBJ1-6; D is perhaps TRBD1 (6 bases). This CDR3 region has 15 residues. Germline V gene sequence: CDR1 SGDLS, CDR2 YYNGEE. The V end was cut by 0 bases, the J end by 4 bases, with 8 bases between. In nucleotides, the CDR3 is TGTGCCAGCAGCGTAGAGACAGGTTATAATTCACCCCTCCACTTT. It translates to CASSVETGYNSPLHF. The whole variable domain, filled in from reference TRBV9 and TRBJ1-6, reads DSGVTQTPKHLITATGQRVTLRCSPRSGDLSVYWYQQSLDQGLQFLIQYYNGEERAKGNILERFSAQQFPDLHSELNLSSLELGDSALYFCASSVETGYNSPLHFGNGTRLTVT.

V usage is TRBV18 and J usage is TRBJ2-3; D call uncertain. The CDR3 is 15 amino acids. Between the trimmed V and J ends, which lost 0 bases and 2 bases, there was a span of 9 bases. Germline assignment: CDR1 KGHSH and CDR2 LQKENI. The CDR3 is CASSPPVTATDTQYF. In nucleotides, the CDR3 is TGTGCCAGCTCACCACCGGTCACAGCCACAGATACGCAGTATTTT.

This chain joins TRBV3-1 (or the pseudogene TRBV3-2) and TRBJ1-5; D not certain. The CDR3 length is 16 residues. The V end was cut by 1 base, the J end by 1 base, with 11 bases between. Germline V gives CDR1 LGHDT, CDR2 YNNKEL (reference sequence). The CDR3 reads CASSQVPGRSNQPQHF. Written as DNA, the CDR3 is TGTGCCAGCAGCCAAGTCCCCGGCAGGAGCAATCAGCCCCAGCATTTT.

The chain recombines TRBV5-4 with TRBJ1-5, with D maybe TRBD1 (5 bases). The CDR3 contains 15 residues. V gave up 4 bases and J gave up 1 base, with 12 bases separating them. Germline values: CDR1 SGHNT, CDR2 YYREEE (reference sequence). Here the CDR3 reads CASSTGGGSNQPQHF. The CDR3 nucleotides are TGTGCCAGCAGCACCGGTGGGGGGAGCAATCAGCCCCAGCATTTT.

The CDR3, as DNA: TGTGCCTGGAAGGGGACAGGGGATCAGCCCCAGCATTTT. Translation: CAWKGTGDQPQHF. This rearrangement joins TRBV30 to TRBJ1-5, with 10 positions matching TRBD1. The junction had 2 bases not matched to a gene; V was cut back by 4 bases and J by 5 bases. The CDR3 covers 13 residues. Germline V CDR1 and CDR2: GTSNPN, SVGIG (reference sequence).

The genes are TRBV10-3 and TRBJ2-1; D may be TRBD1 (6 bases). V lost 2 bases and J 9 bases, leaving 11 bases between the germline ends. The CDR3 totals 13 residues. From germline, CDR1 is ENHRY and CDR2 SYGVKD. The CDR3, as DNA: TGTGCCATCAGTGAGCGTGGGGGCCCTGAGCAGTTCTTC. Its translation: CAISERGGPEQFF.

V is TRBV7-9 and J is TRBJ1-1; 7 bases map to TRBD1. Germline CDR1 SEHNR, CDR2 FQNEAQ (reference sequence). With V trimmed by 5 bases and J by 4 bases, 4 bases remained unmatched. This CDR3 has 13 amino acids. This CDR3 reads CASSIDRVTEAFF. DNA of the CDR3: TGTGCCAGCAGCATTGACAGGGTCACTGAAGCTTTCTTT.

The CDR3 DNA reads TGTGCCAGCAGCATTTTGGAGGGAGAAGAGACCCAGTACTTC. It specifies CASSILEGEETQYF. The chain combines TRBV9 with TRBJ2-5; a weak D match, TRBD2 (6 bases). The CDR3 is made up of 14 amino acids. CDR1 and CDR2 (germline): SGDLS, YYNGEE. The V and J ends lost 4 bases and 3 bases respectively, with 13 bases between them.

V is TRBV7-8 and J is TRBJ1-4, with D possibly being TRBD1 (5 bases). CDR3 length: 20 amino acids. The V and J ends lost 0 bases and 1 base respectively, with 21 bases between them. Germline V lookup: CDR1 SGHVS, CDR2 FQNEAQ. The CDR3 spells CASSLAHSFRGELTNEKLFF. The CDR3, as DNA: TGTGCCAGCAGCTTAGCGCACTCTTTCCGGGGGGAACTAACTAATGAAAAACTGTTTTTT.

V gene TRBV4-3 combines with J gene TRBJ1-1, with a possible D match to TRBD1 (5 bases). Germline V gene sequence: CDR1 LGHNA, CDR2 YSLEER. The ends were cut back, 3 bases at V and 0 bases at J, with 11 bases in the middle. CDR3 length equals 15 residues. CDR3 sequence reads: CASSHPRGMNTEAFF. DNA for the CDR3: TGCGCCAGCAGCCACCCGCGGGGGATGAACACTGAAGCTTTCTTT.